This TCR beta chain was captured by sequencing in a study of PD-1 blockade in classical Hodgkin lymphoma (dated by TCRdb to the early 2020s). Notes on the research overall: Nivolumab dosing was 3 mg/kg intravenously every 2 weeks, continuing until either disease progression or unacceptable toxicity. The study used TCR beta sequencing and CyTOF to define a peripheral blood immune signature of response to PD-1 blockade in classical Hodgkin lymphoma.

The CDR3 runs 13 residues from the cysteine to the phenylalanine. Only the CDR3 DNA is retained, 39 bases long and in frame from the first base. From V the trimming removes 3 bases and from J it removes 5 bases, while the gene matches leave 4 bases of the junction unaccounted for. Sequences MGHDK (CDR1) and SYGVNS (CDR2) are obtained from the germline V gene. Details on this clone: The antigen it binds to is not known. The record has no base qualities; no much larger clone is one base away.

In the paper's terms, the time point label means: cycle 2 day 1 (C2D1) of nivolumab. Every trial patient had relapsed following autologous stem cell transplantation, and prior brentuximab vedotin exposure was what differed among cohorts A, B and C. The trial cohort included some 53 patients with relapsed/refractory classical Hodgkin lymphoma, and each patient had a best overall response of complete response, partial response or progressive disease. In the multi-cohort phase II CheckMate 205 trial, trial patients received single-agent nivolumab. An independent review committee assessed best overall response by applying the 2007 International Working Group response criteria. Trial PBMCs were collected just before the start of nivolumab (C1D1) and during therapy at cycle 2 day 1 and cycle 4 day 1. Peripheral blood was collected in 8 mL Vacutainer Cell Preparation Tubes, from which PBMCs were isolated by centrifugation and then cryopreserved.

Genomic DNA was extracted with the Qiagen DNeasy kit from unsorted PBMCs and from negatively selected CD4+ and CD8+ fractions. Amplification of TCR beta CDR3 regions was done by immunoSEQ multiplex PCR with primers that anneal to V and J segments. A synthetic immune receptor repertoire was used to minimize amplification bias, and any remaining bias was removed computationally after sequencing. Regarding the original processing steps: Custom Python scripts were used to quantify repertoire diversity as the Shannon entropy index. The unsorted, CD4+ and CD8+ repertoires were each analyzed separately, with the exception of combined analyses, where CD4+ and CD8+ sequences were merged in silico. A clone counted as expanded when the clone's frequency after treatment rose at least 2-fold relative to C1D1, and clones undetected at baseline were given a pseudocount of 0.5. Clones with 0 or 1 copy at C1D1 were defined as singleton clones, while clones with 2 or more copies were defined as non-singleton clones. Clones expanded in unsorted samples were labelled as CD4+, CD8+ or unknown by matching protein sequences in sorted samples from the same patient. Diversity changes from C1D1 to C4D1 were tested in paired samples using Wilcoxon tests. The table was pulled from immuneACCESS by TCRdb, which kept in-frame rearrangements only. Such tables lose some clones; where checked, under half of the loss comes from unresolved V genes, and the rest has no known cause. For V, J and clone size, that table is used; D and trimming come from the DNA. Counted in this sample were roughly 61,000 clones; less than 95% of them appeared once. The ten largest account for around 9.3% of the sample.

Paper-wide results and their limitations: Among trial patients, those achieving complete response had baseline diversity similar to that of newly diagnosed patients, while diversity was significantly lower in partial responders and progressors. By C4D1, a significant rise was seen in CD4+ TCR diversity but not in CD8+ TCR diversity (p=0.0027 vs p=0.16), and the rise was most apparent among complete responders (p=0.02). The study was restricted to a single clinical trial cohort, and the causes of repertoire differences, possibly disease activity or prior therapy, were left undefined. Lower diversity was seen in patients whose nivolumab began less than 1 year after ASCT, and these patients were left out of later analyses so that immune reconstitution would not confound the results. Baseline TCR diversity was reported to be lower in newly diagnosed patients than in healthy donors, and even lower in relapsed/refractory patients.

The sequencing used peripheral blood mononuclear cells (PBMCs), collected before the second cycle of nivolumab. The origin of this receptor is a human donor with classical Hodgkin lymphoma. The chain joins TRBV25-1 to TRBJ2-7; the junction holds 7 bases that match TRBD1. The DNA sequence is TGTGCCAGCAGTGATGACAGGGTCCACGAGCAGTACTTC. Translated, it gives CASSDDRVHEQYF.